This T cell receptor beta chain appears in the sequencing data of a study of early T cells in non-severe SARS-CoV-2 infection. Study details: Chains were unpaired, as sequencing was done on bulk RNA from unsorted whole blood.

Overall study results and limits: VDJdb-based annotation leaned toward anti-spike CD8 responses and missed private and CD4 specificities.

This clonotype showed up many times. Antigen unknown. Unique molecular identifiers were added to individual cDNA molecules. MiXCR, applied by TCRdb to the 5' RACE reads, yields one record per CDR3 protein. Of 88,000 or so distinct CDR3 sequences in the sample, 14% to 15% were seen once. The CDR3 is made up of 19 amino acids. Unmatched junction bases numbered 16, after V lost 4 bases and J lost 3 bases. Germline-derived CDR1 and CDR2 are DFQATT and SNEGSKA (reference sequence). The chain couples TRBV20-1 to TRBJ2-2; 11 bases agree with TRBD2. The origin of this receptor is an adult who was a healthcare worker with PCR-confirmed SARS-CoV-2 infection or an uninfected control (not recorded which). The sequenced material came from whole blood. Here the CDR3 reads CSAILKASLAGGHTGELFF. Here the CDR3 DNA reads TGCAGTGCTATACTCAAAGCGAGTCTAGCGGGAGGACACACCGGGGAGCTGTTTTTT.